The clone carrying this T cell receptor beta chain was recorded a few times. The antigen is not known. Stated time point: newly diagnosed GD, antithyroid drugs for less than 3 months. PBMC RNA was the source of the TCR library. The data belong to a study of regulatory T cells in long-lasting Graves disease. Arm-PCR of CDR3 regions and iRepertoire HTBI primers were the basis on which TCR beta libraries were built. TCRdb re-analysed the multiplex PCR reads in MiXCR, keeping a single row per CDR3 protein. Counted here are some 560,000 distinct CDR3 sequences, about 15% occurring once; the ten biggest clones make up 20% to 25%. Broader study findings: TCR diversity was lower in persistent Graves' patients (versus newly diagnosed ones). TRBV28, TRBJ1-2 and TRBJ2-5 were segments that persistent disease favored.

CDR3 length: 11 amino acids. Germline V gives CDR1 MNHEY, CDR2 SMNVEV (reference sequence). V lost 9 bases and J lost 5, with 10 bases in between. The same sample was also used in a study of T cells in Graves' hyperthyroidism and ophthalmopathy. In that study: HTBI primers were used for first-round RT-PCR of the TCR CDR3.

The sample here was peripheral blood mononuclear cells (PBMCs), taken at new diagnosis, from a patient treated with antithyroid drugs. The origin of this receptor is a woman between 40 and 65 years old with Graves disease. The rearrangement joins TRBV27 to TRBJ1-1; tentatively, D is TRBD1 (5 bases). As DNA, the CDR3 is TGTGCCAGTTCAGGGAGGACTGAAGCTTTCTTT. Its translation: CASSGRTEAFF.